Listed below are T cell receptor beta chains from one sample, sequenced in a study of Ad26.COV2.S vaccination and SARS-CoV-2 variants. The protocol was immunoSEQ multiplex PCR, while the TCRdb copy is restricted to in-frame clones and leaves out a portion. The repertoire holds fewer than 500,000 clones, with roughly nine tenths as singletons. The material sequenced was peripheral blood, taken in a trial of Ad26.COV2.S vaccine versus placebo. The receptors derive from a person between 18 and 65 years old who received the Ad26.COV2.S COVID-19 vaccine or a placebo. Both conserved end residues are part of each CDR3. Fields, in order: D gene, clone size, V gene, J gene, CDR3 protein, CDR3 DNA. A D gene is named only where the DNA matches it firmly. Clone size is shown for a subset of rows, as once, few, many or a class of expanded clone.

>.|.|TRBV28|TRBJ1-3
CASRTAPGNTIYF
TGTGCCAGCCGGACAGCCCCTGGAAACACCATATATTTT
>.|once|TRBV5-1|TRBJ1-3
CASSLEPYSGNTIYF
TGCGCCAGCAGCTTGGAACCCTACTCTGGAAACACCATATATTTT
>TRBD1|.|TRBV6-1|TRBJ1-2
CATHRTGVGYTF
TGTGCCACGCATCGGACAGGGGTTGGCTACACCTTC
>TRBD1|.|TRBV13|TRBJ1-2
CASSMGQFRGYTF
TGTGCCAGCAGCATGGGACAGTTTCGCGGCTACACCTTC
>.|.|TRBV18|TRBJ1-4
CASSKGHQEKLFF
TGTGCCAGCTCAAAGGGGCATCAGGAAAAACTGTTTTTT
>TRBD1|few|TRBV27|TRBJ1-5
CASSPGTGRAFWNQPQHF
TGTGCCAGCAGTCCGGGGACAGGGCGGGCATTTTGGAATCAGCCCCAGCATTTT
>.|few|TRBV4-1|TRBJ1-5
CASSQGELWDKRQDSNQPQHF
TGCGCCAGCAGCCAAGGAGAGCTCTGGGACAAAAGGCAGGATAGCAATCAGCCCCAGCATTTT
>.|.|TRBV19|TRBJ1-5
CASMMDYSNQPQHF
TGTGCCAGTATGATGGACTATAGCAATCAGCCCCAGCATTTT
>.|.|TRBV6-1|TRBJ1-1
CASSEWTEAFF
TGTGCCAGCAGTGAATGGACTGAAGCTTTCTTT
>.|.|TRBV4-1|TRBJ1-2
CASSQDSRGGYGYTF
TGCGCCAGCAGCCAAGACAGTCGGGGGGGGTATGGCTACACCTTC
>.|.|TRBV5-1|TRBJ1-3
CASSLGEVSGNTIYF
TGCGCCAGCAGCTTGGGGGAGGTCTCTGGAAACACCATATATTTT
>.|.|TRBV7-2|TRBJ1-1
CASSLAWTAEAFF
TGTGCCAGCAGCTTAGCGTGGACAGCCGAAGCTTTCTTT
>.|.|TRBV11-3|TRBJ1-1
CASRERGWSEAFF
TGTGCCAGCCGAGAGAGAGGGTGGTCTGAAGCTTTCTTT
>.|.|TRBV5-1|TRBJ2-7
CASSLGTTNHEQYF
TGCGCCAGCAGCTTAGGAACTACTAACCACGAGCAGTACTTC
>TRBD2|.|TRBV6-2/TRBV6-3|TRBJ2-2
CASSLVAGDTGELFF
TGTGCCAGCAGTTTAGTAGCGGGGGACACCGGGGAGCTGTTTTTT
>.|.|TRBV4-3|TRBJ2-1
CASSVGWPGSSYNEQFF
TGCGCCAGCAGCGTCGGTTGGCCGGGGAGCTCCTACAATGAGCAGTTCTTC
>.|.|TRBV11-2|TRBJ2-3
CASKKGRSVGASTDTQYF
TGTGCCAGTAAAAAGGGGCGCTCGGTGGGGGCGAGCACAGATACGCAGTATTTT
>.|.|TRBV7-3|TRBJ1-4
CASSLDRANEKLFF
TGTGCCAGCAGCTTAGACAGAGCAAATGAAAAACTGTTTTTT
>.|.|TRBV4-2|TRBJ1-3
CASSGQAAFSGNTIYF
TGTGCCAGCAGCGGTCAGGCGGCGTTCTCTGGAAACACCATATATTTT
>.|.|TRBV4-3|TRBJ1-2
CASSQEYYGEVGDGYTF
TGCGCCAGCAGCCAAGAGTACTATGGGGAGGTTGGGGATGGCTACACCTTC
>.|.|TRBV4-2|TRBJ2-3
CASSHTGASTDTQYF
TGTGCCAGCAGCCATACGGGAGCTAGCACAGATACGCAGTATTTT
>.|.|TRBV19|TRBJ1-1
CASSIVLPGSLSGAFF
TGTGCCAGTAGTATAGTTCTACCGGGATCCCTATCGGGAGCTTTCTTT
>TRBD1|.|TRBV18|TRBJ1-2
CASSPPAGGTGPYGYTF
TGTGCCAGCTCACCTCCCGCCGGTGGGACAGGGCCGTATGGCTACACCTTC
>.|.|TRBV6-5|TRBJ1-2
CASSYNNYGYTF
TGTGCCAGCAGTTACAACAACTATGGCTACACCTTC
>.|.|TRBV14|TRBJ2-1
CASSPGAPRRRNEQFF
TGTGCCAGCAGCCCAGGAGCCCCGAGGAGAAGGAATGAGCAGTTCTTC
>TRBD1|.|TRBV24-1|TRBJ2-2
CATSDTGTGVRPGELFF
TGTGCCACCAGTGATACCGGGACAGGGGTTCGACCCGGGGAGCTGTTTTTT
>.|.|TRBV11-2|TRBJ2-1
CASSFLTSYGEQFF
TGTGCCAGCAGCTTTCTGACTTCTTACGGTGAGCAGTTCTTC
>.|.|TRBV2|TRBJ2-1
CASSPLRDYNEQFF
TGTGCCAGCAGTCCCCTCCGGGACTACAATGAGCAGTTCTTC
>.|.|TRBV6-5|TRBJ1-6
CASSYWAGRGSPLHF
TGTGCCAGCAGTTACTGGGCAGGGAGGGGTTCACCCCTCCACTTT
>TRBD1|.|TRBV14|TRBJ1-2
CASSQILQGVKTF
TGTGCCAGCAGCCAAATCCTACAGGGGGTGAAAACCTTC
>.|few|TRBV3-1/TRBV3-2|TRBJ2-1
CASSQGHPFSYNEQFF
TGTGCCAGCAGCCAAGGCCACCCCTTCTCCTACAATGAGCAGTTCTTC
>.|.|TRBV28|TRBJ2-1
CAIHSRGGQGYNEQFF
TGTGCCATTCACTCCCGGGGGGGACAGGGTTACAATGAGCAGTTCTTC
>TRBD1|.|TRBV11-3|TRBJ2-5
CASSLGGTGGFETQYF
TGTGCCAGCAGCTTAGGGGGGACAGGGGGCTTCGAGACCCAGTACTTC
>.|.|TRBV4-1|TRBJ2-3
CASSQGGIPFSTDTQYF
TGCGCCAGCAGCCAGGGCGGGATACCATTTAGCACAGATACGCAGTATTTT
>.|once|TRBV28|TRBJ2-2
CASNPGFALGPNTGELFF
TGTGCCAGCAACCCCGGGTTCGCGCTAGGGCCGAACACCGGGGAGCTGTTTTTT
>TRBD1|.|TRBV4-2|TRBJ1-1
CASSPPGTGITEAFF
TGTGCCAGCAGCCCTCCCGGGACAGGCATCACTGAAGCTTTCTTT
>TRBD2|few|TRBV5-4|TRBJ2-7
CASSSGTSGAYEQYF
TGTGCCAGCAGCTCCGGGACTAGCGGGGCCTACGAGCAGTACTTC
>.|.|TRBV6-2/TRBV6-3|TRBJ1-2
CASSYQQTPYGYTF
TGTGCCAGCAGTTATCAACAGACCCCCTATGGCTACACCTTC
>.|.|TRBV7-2|TRBJ1-4
CASSSTGSFGEKLFF
TGTGCCAGCAGCTCCACGGGCAGTTTCGGGGAAAAACTGTTTTTT
>.|.|TRBV28|TRBJ1-2
CASKPPNRDGYTF
TGTGCCAGCAAGCCACCAAACAGGGATGGCTACACCTTC
>TRBD1|.|TRBV2|TRBJ1-2
CASRRTGAGYTF
TGTGCCAGCAGAAGGACAGGGGCTGGCTACACCTTC
>TRBD2|.|TRBV7-2|TRBJ2-4
CASSSSVGEGVAKNIQYF
TGTGCCAGCAGCTCTTCCGTGGGGGAGGGTGTAGCCAAAAACATTCAGTACTTC
>.|.|TRBV27|TRBJ2-3
CASSFTGSTDTQYF
TGTGCCAGCAGCTTTACAGGGAGCACAGATACGCAGTATTTT
>.|.|TRBV12-3/TRBV12-4|TRBJ1-2
CASSGQLRSLYTF
TGTGCCAGCAGCGGACAGCTACGGTCTCTCTACACCTTC
>TRBD1|.|TRBV4-3|TRBJ1-2
CASSQDFGQGAYGYTF
TGCGCCAGCAGCCAAGATTTCGGACAGGGGGCGTATGGCTACACCTTC
>.|.|TRBV9|TRBJ1-1
CASSKDPVGIITEAFF
TGTGCCAGCAGCAAAGACCCGGTTGGGATCATCACTGAAGCTTTCTTT
>.|.|TRBV19|TRBJ2-2
CASSIGGTRLFF
TGTGCCAGTAGTATAGGTGGGACTCGGCTGTTTTTT
>TRBD2|.|TRBV6-2/TRBV6-3|TRBJ2-3
CASSYTGGHEDTQYF
TGTGCCAGCAGTTATACGGGGGGGCATGAAGATACGCAGTATTTT
>TRBD2|.|TRBV4-2|TRBJ2-2
CASSHPSGGNTGELFF
TGTGCCAGCAGCCACCCTAGCGGGGGAAACACCGGGGAGCTGTTTTTT
>TRBD1|.|TRBV5-1|TRBJ2-3
CASSLFGTGGKDTQYF
TGCGCCAGCAGCTTGTTCGGGACAGGGGGCAAGGATACGCAGTATTTT
>TRBD1|once|TRBV7-9|TRBJ1-1
CASSIGQEARTEAFF
TGTGCCAGCAGCATAGGACAGGAAGCTCGAACTGAAGCTTTCTTT
>TRBD2|.|TRBV6-5|TRBJ2-7
CASSYSLPGLADEQYF
TGTGCCAGCAGTTACTCCCTGCCGGGACTAGCGGACGAGCAGTACTTC
>.|.|TRBV5-1|TRBJ2-7
CASSGDYEQYF
TGCGCCAGCTCAGGGGACTACGAGCAGTACTTC
>TRBD1|.|TRBV5-1|TRBJ1-4
CASSFRTGGPNEKLFF
TGCGCCAGCAGCTTCCGGACAGGCGGCCCTAATGAAAAACTGTTTTTT
>.|.|TRBV12-3/TRBV12-4|TRBJ2-2
CASSPGWIGELFF
TGTGCCAGCAGTCCCGGGTGGATCGGGGAGCTGTTTTTT
>TRBD2|.|TRBV7-2|TRBJ2-1
CASSRGGGQSGVQFF
TGTGCCAGCAGTCGCGGGGGGGGCCAGTCAGGAGTGCAGTTCTTC
>.|.|TRBV18|TRBJ2-3
CASSFGTSLTDTQYF
TGTGCCAGCTCATTTGGGACCTCCCTCACAGATACGCAGTATTTT
>.|.|TRBV9|TRBJ1-2
CASSVPRGGFYGYTF
TGTGCCAGCAGCGTTCCCCGAGGCGGGTTTTATGGCTACACCTTC
>.|.|TRBV6-5|TRBJ2-3
CASSPTRGTDTQYF
TGTGCCAGCAGCCCAACTAGGGGCACAGATACGCAGTATTTT
>.|many|TRBV6-2/TRBV6-3|TRBJ2-7
CASSYDRHNEQYF
TGTGCCAGCAGTTACGACAGACACAACGAGCAGTACTTC